This is a list of T cell receptor beta chains from one sample in a study of shared clonotypes between healthy human individuals. Data came from immunoSEQ multiplex PCR; TCRdb stores just in-frame clones and leaves some out. The sample yields 850,000 to 1,200,000 clones, around four fifths seen once. The sequencing sample was made of memory CD4+ T cells sorted from blood. Source of these receptors: a young man in good health. Each CDR3 is given without its conserved first and last residue.

V gene	J gene	CDR3 protein
TRBV18	TRBJ2-1	ASSPIAGPLYNEQF
TRBV30	TRBJ1-5	AWRRAGGGVLQPQH
TRBV14	TRBJ1-1	ASSQPFPRSTEAF
TRBV7-6	TRBJ1-1	ASSPQGGRGGTEAF
TRBV10-3	TRBJ1-1	AIRLVDNTEAF
TRBV5-4	TRBJ1-4	ASSLDRSDEKLF
TRBV14	TRBJ2-7	ASSQDGKGRYEQY
TRBV28	TRBJ2-2	ASSTEGTGELF
TRBV11-2	TRBJ1-1	ASSFGNTEAF
TRBV5-1	TRBJ2-5	ASNSGRGGQETQY
TRBV29-1	TRBJ1-2	SVGQGVPYGYT
TRBV2	TRBJ1-4	ASSVFTSNEKLF
TRBV18	TRBJ2-1	ASSPRKATSGDYNEQF
TRBV7-2	TRBJ2-2	ASSFQGGTGELF
TRBV4-3	TRBJ2-3	ASSQDGSGRGMADTQY
TRBV5-4	TRBJ2-7	ASSFGGKASGSYEQY
TRBV28	TRBJ2-5	ASSSGGIETQY
TRBV10-3	TRBJ2-3	AIRPGLAGYDTQY
TRBV5-5	TRBJ1-1	ASSLGRGQYEAF
TRBV29-1	TRBJ2-2	SVVAGGELF
TRBV7-2	TRBJ2-1	ASSSKREDYNEQF
TRBV2	TRBJ2-3	ASSITGERADTQY
TRBV19	TRBJ2-1	ASSQNTNTQF
TRBV5-1	TRBJ2-3	ASSVSGGATDTQY
TRBV29-1	TRBJ2-1	SVGHRLATYNEQF
TRBV5-5	TRBJ1-1	ASSLQDRESAF
TRBV27	TRBJ1-6	ASSGMGDNSPLH
TRBV7-2	TRBJ1-3	ASSLVGPHSGNTIY
TRBV4-2	TRBJ2-5	ASSPRTSGRETQY
TRBV7-2	TRBJ2-5	ASSSYRGRQETQY
TRBV2	TRBJ2-7	ASSGFYEQY
TRBV19	TRBJ1-1	ASGADRGTEAF
TRBV14	TRBJ2-4	ASSPQGNIQY
TRBV7-9	TRBJ2-3	ASSSPNTDTQY
TRBV4-3	TRBJ2-2	ASSQDTGFVGELF
TRBV4-2	TRBJ2-1	ASSQEASGISNEQF
TRBV7-2	TRBJ2-2	ASSNPPGELF
TRBV5-1	TRBJ2-7	ASSPSQGYEQY
TRBV5-1	TRBJ2-1	ASSSSGLAGAYNEQF
TRBV5-1	TRBJ1-3	ASSPSAGTGNTIY
TRBV2	TRBJ2-1	ASRDNGNEQF
TRBV5-6	TRBJ2-3	ASSPPGLRDTQY
TRBV4-1	TRBJ1-6	ASSQEVGMYNSPLH
TRBV18	TRBJ1-2	ASSPLDIPKGYT
TRBV10-3	TRBJ1-6	AISDYRDHSPLH
TRBV7-2	TRBJ2-3	ASSSALIGLVY
TRBV4-1	TRBJ2-1	ASSFGPRGYNEQF
TRBV6-1	TRBJ2-7	ASSTGTGRYEQY
TRBV6-1	TRBJ1-6	ASSEGFNNSPLH
TRBV5-1	TRBJ1-5	ASSLDSPNQPQH
TRBV7-2	TRBJ1-1	ASSPDIGLNTEAF
TRBV28	TRBJ1-1	ASWGARRAF
TRBV14	TRBJ1-4	ASRREMSEKLF
TRBV7-9	TRBJ2-5	ASKLEETQY